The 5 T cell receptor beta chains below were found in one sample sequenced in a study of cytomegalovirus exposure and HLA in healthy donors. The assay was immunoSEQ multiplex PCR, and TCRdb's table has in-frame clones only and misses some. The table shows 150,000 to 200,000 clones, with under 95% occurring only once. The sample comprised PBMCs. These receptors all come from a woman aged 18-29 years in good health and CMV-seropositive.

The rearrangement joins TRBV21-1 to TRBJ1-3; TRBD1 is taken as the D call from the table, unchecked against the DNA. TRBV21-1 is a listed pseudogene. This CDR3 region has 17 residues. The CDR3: CASSKPPANNSGNTIYF. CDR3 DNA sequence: TGTGCCAGCAGCAAACCCCCTGCAAACAACTCTGGAAACACCATATATTTT.

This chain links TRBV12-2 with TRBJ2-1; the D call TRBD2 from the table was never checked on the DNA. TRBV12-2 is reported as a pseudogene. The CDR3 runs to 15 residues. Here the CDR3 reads CASRLTSGSWHEQFF. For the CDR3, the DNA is TGTGCAAGTCGTCTAACTAGCGGGAGTTGGCATGAGCAGTTCTTC.

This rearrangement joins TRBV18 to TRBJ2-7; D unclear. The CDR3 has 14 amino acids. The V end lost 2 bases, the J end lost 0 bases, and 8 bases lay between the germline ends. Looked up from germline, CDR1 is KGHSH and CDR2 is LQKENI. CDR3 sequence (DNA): TGTGCCAGCTCACCAAGGAGAAACTCCTACGAGCAGTACTTC. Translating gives CASSPRRNSYEQYF.

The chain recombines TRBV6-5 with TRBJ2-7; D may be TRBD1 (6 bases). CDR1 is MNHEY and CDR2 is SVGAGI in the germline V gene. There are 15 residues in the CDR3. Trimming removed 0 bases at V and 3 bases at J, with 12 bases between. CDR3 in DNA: TGTGCCAGCAGTTACTCGGCACAGGGTTTCTACGAGCAGTACTTC. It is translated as CASSYSAQGFYEQYF.

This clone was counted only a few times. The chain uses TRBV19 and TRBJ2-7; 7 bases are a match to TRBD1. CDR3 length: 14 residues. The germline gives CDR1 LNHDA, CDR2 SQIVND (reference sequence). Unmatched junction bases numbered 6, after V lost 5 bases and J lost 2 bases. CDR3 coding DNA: TGTGCCAGTAGTCCGGGACAGAGACCCTACGAGCAGTACTTC. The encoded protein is CASSPGQRPYEQYF.